These 2 T cell receptor beta chains were all obtained from the same sample, sequenced in a study of beta chain features in type 1 diabetes. Of the isolated RNA, all was reverse transcribed, and so the sequenced material was expressed TCRB transcripts. Generated by immunoSEQ multiplex PCR, the TCRdb table keeps only in-frame clones and is missing some. The sample lists fewer than 65,000 clones, about 61% occurring once. The sample consisted of Tregs from blood. The source of these receptors is a woman between 18 and 29 years old in good health.

The CDR3 reads CASSRDMNTEAFF. Here the CDR3 DNA reads TGTGCCAGCAGCAGGGACATGAACACTGAAGCTTTCTTT. The chain has TRBV7-2 and TRBJ1-1; possible D gene TRBD1, 6 bases. The V end lost 5 bases, the J end lost 0 bases, and 7 bases lay between the germline ends. The CDR3 consists of 13 residues. The V gene's germline CDR1 is SGHTA and CDR2 FQGNSA.

V gene TRBV6-1 combines with J gene TRBJ2-1, with TRBD2 as a possible D gene (6 bases). Trimming removed 7 bases from V and 6 bases from J, with 19 bases in between. The germline V gene encodes CDR1 MNHNS and CDR2 SASEGT. The CDR3 is 15 amino acids. Here the CDR3 reads CASIGKISGSNEQFF. The CDR3 DNA follows: TGTGCCAGCATCGGAAAAATCAGCGGGTCCAATGAGCAGTTCTTC.